The 12 T cell receptor beta chains presented below share a single source sample, sequenced in a study of blood T cell repertoires in COVID-19. Here immunoSEQ multiplex PCR was the method, and the copy in TCRdb shows in-frame clones only, minus some. Here the sample spans more than 150,000 clones, around 86% being singletons. Input material: peripheral blood. The receptors come from a man younger than 30 with acute or convalescent COVID-19.

The chain recombines TRBV19 with TRBJ1-1; possible D gene TRBD1, 5 bases. V was trimmed by 7 bases and J by 4 bases, leaving 10 bases between them. Germline V gives CDR1 LNHDA, CDR2 SQIVND (reference sequence). This CDR3 has 12 residues. The CDR3 sequence is CASNQGLTEAFF. The DNA for the CDR3 is TGTGCCAGTAATCAGGGCCTCACTGAAGCTTTCTTT.

The chain uses TRBV10-3 and TRBJ2-1, with 13 bases identical to TRBD2. Trimming took 2 bases from V and 9 from J; bases not matched to a gene: 7. This CDR3 spans 16 amino acids. Germline V gives CDR1 ENHRY, CDR2 SYGVKD. The chain's CDR3 is CAISEGLAGVLGEQFF. The CDR3, as DNA: TGTGCCATCAGTGAGGGACTAGCGGGGGTCTTGGGTGAGCAGTTCTTC.

CDR3 sequence reads: CASSQDRALNTQYF. The CDR3 DNA sequence: TGCGCCAGCAGTCAGGACAGGGCTTTGAATACGCAGTATTTT. The V and J genes are TRBV10-2 and TRBJ2-3, with 8 bases fitting TRBD1. Germline loops: CDR1 WSHSY, CDR2 SAAADI. The length of the CDR3 is 14 residues. V lost 5 bases, J lost 7 bases, and 8 bases stayed unmatched.

This chain links TRBV6-2 or TRBV6-3 with TRBJ2-5; no clear D. The CDR3 consists of 12 residues. Germline-derived CDR1 and CDR2 are MNHEY and SVGEGT. Trimming pared 6 bases from V and 4 bases from J, leaving 9 bases between. CDR3: CASRYAGETQYF. Here the CDR3 DNA reads TGTGCCAGCAGATACGCCGGAGAGACCCAGTACTTC.

The chain employs TRBV5-4 and TRBJ1-2, with TRBD1 as a possible D gene (6 bases). Germline values: CDR1 SGHNT, CDR2 YYREEE (reference sequence). The length of the CDR3 is 16 residues. V lost 0 bases to trimming and J lost 7 bases, with 19 bases between them. CDR3 sequence (DNA): TGTGCCAGCAGCTTGGAGTCGATGCTGGGGGCTGGTGGCTACACCTTC. Translated, it gives CASSLESMLGAGGYTF.

The chain couples TRBV19 to TRBJ2-5; a weak D match, TRBD1 (5 bases). CDR1 and CDR2 (germline): LNHDA, SQIVND (reference sequence). The CDR3 runs to 14 residues. With 3 bases removed from V and 5 bases from J, the gap between germline ends came to 13 bases. CDR3 sequence: CASSIQGSAETQYF. The DNA for the CDR3 is TGTGCCAGTAGTATTCAGGGTTCGGCCGAGACCCAGTACTTC.

V usage is TRBV12-2 and J usage is TRBJ2-1; the table's D call, TRBD2, was not checked against the DNA. TRBV12-2 represents a pseudogene. The CDR3 extends over 16 amino acids. DNA of the CDR3: TGTGCAAGTCGCTTAGCGGGACTAGCGGGGTACAATGAGCAGTTCTTC. Protein sequence: CASRLAGLAGYNEQFF.

The V gene is TRBV5-8, the J gene TRBJ2-7; 7 positions match TRBD1. This CDR3 comprises 14 residues. The germline V gene has CDR1 SGHTS and CDR2 YDEGEE. V was clipped by 3 bases and J by 0 bases; unmatched bases: 3. As DNA, the CDR3 is TGTGCCAGCAGCTACAGGGGAGTCTCCTACGAGCAGTACTTC. Translating gives CASSYRGVSYEQYF.

V is TRBV2 and J is TRBJ1-2, with D possibly TRBD1 on 6 matching bases. V gave up 11 bases and J gave up 4 bases, with 14 bases separating them. This CDR3 contains 12 residues. CDR1 and CDR2 from the germline V gene are SNHLY and FYNNEI. CDR3 in amino acids: CAVIGRGYGYTF. The CDR3 nucleotides read TGTGCCGTCATAGGCAGGGGCTATGGCTACACCTTC. The full variable domain, rest sourced from reference TRBV2 and TRBJ1-2, is EPEVTQTPSHQVTQMGQEVILRCVPISNHLYFYWYRQILGQKVEFLVSFYNNEISEKSEIFDDQFSVERPDGSNFTLKIRSTKLEDSAMYFCAVIGRGYGYTFGSGTRLTVV.

The chain couples TRBV30 to TRBJ1-1; D is unclear. Trimming removed 2 bases at V and 1 base at J, with 8 bases between. This CDR3 region has 13 residues. CDR1 GTSNPN and CDR2 SVGIG come from the germline V gene (reference sequence). The CDR3 here is CAWSLSGNTEAFF. CDR3 nucleotides: TGTGCCTGGAGTTTATCCGGGAACACTGAAGCTTTCTTT. The whole variable domain, remainder taken from reference TRBV30 and TRBJ1-1, is SQTIHQWPATLVQPVGSPLSLECTVEGTSNPNLYWYRQAAGRGLQLLFYSVGIGQISSEVPQNLSASRPQDRQFILSSKKLLLSDSGFYLCAWSLSGNTEAFFGQGTRLTVV.

V usage is TRBV7-9 and J usage is TRBJ1-6; D possibly corresponds to TRBD1 (6 bases). This CDR3 region has 15 residues. The germline V gene has CDR1 SEHNR and CDR2 FQNEAQ (reference sequence). Trimming removed 0 bases at V and 6 bases at J, with 9 bases between. CDR3 loop: CASSLAAGANSPLHF. In DNA form, the CDR3 reads TGTGCCAGCAGCTTAGCGGCAGGGGCTAATTCACCCCTCCACTTT.

CDR3 DNA: TGTGCCAGCAGCCCCGGGACACTCTATGGCTACACCTTC. It yields the protein CASSPGTLYGYTF. The V gene is TRBV5-6, the J gene TRBJ1-2; TRBD1 might be the D (6 bases). V lost 4 bases, J lost 4 bases, and 11 bases lay in between. There are 13 residues in the CDR3. Per the germline V gene, CDR1 is SGHDT and CDR2 is YYEEEE.